The sequence of this TCR beta chain was determined in a study of cytomegalovirus exposure and HLA in healthy donors (dated by TCRdb to the late 2010s). Broadly, across the study: An earlier analysis of fewer than 750 of the donors reported approximately 260 Gb of sequence data and 95 million to 130 million unique TCR beta sequences obtained from about 180 million T cells. About 5 DR-DQ haplotypes were handled as single units for association and clustering, since linkage in the cohort was strong. Donor age, sex, ethnicity and CMV serostatus were compiled together with the repertoire data. The genetic ancestry cluster associated with self-reported Caucasian donors included about 81% of the 398 genotyped donors. Every discovery cohort repertoire had been produced on one sequencing platform. An early release covering 550 to 700 HLA-typed donors comprised about 320 gigabases of sequencing data and tens of millions of unique TCR sequences. The study profiled the T cell repertoires of some 610 subjects by immunosequencing and related them to cytomegalovirus serostatus. A later analysis re-examined previously published TCR beta repertoires from more than 550 donors and added high-resolution HLA genotyping to investigate patterns of TCR occurrence. The later analysis used no new phenotypic data to find candidate immune exposures, relying instead on TCR beta sequences and their occurrence across donors. To predict cytomegalovirus infection status, the study combined high-throughput TCR immunosequencing, statistical association of individual TCRs with disease status, and machine learning. Typing coverage varied by locus: roughly 620-640 donors for A, B, C, DRB1 and DQB1; roughly 560 for DQA1; over 600 for DPA1; approximately 470 for DPB1. Besides the first cohort of roughly 700 subjects, a separate validation cohort made up of over 100 different subjects was used. Both class I and class II loci were covered by HLA typing, at four-digit resolution. The study aimed to test whether signatures of past pathogen exposure could be identified by cataloging public T cell receptors. A later genetic analysis used genome-wide SNP genotypes for 398 of the 666 donors, treating that subset as a discovery cohort. Across some 400 genotyped donors of the cohort, an average of roughly 230,000 unique TCR beta nucleotide sequences per donor were sequenced, and roughly 17% of those sequences were non-productive. In an earlier analysis of 500 to 650 of the donors, high-throughput TCR beta sequencing was used to judge whether each TCR beta V gene segment behaved as functional or pseudogenic.

Results and caveats for the whole study, not just this receptor: When HLA alleles, especially DR and DQ, strongly co-occurred, attributing TCR associations to individual alleles was difficult. In a later analysis, TCR association rates were found to vary across HLA loci, with the most associated TCRs seen for DRB1 alleles and the fewest for HLA-C alleles. In vitro tests confirmed that a few of the cytomegalovirus-associated TCR beta chains recognize cytomegalovirus antigens. A later analysis found that HLA-associated TCR beta chains were more clonally expanded and had lower generation probabilities than equally common non-associated chains. Most TCR sequences were observed very rarely across donors, whereas some public TCRs were present in many individuals. Because counts were too low, seventeen rarely observed V segments, including chromosome 9 orphons, were excluded from the earlier analysis of a few hundred of the donors. Immune exposure information for the cohort was limited to CMV serostatus. In an earlier analysis of approximately 590 of the donors, most TCR beta V segments appeared in productive rearrangements about 87% or about 30% of the time, broadly matching IMGT annotations. According to a later analysis, parvovirus B19, influenza, CMV and Epstein-Barr virus appeared linked to several top co-occurrence clusters. An association between a missense DCLRE1C variant and V-gene and J-gene trimming of TCR beta chains was found in a later genetic analysis and replicated in an independent cohort. Because the 87-base-pair reads could not distinguish some IMGT-functional V segments, including TRBV6-2 and TRBV6-3, those segments were excluded. A later analysis found that most CMV-associated TCR beta chains appeared HLA-restricted, with HLA associations seemingly driven largely by CMV exposure. The classifier was reported to diagnose cytomegalovirus status with high specificity and sensitivity in both the original and validation cohorts. According to a later genetic analysis, donors in an Asian-associated ancestry cluster had fewer N-insertions in productive TCRs than the approximately 610-donor mean. Roughly uniform sequencing depth across donors was assumed in presence/absence analyses, although this assumption may not hold. At a false discovery rate of 0.05, a later analysis linked about 17,000 TCR beta sequences to specific HLA alleles. HLA typing was unavailable for some donors at each locus, so association tests used only the typed subset. A group of highly shared sequence variants was considered likely to be a technical artifact of the sequencing pipeline. In the study, around 150 TCR beta chains were listed as associated with cytomegalovirus. Correlated functional status among segregating V segments might reflect linkage disequilibrium, but an unknown experimental factor could not be ruled out. This cohort had only TCR beta chains sequenced, and the lack of alpha or paired-chain data limited which features could be detected. A further reported finding was that TCR beta sequences accurately predicted the HLA-A and HLA-B alleles for most subjects in the first cohort. It was suggested by the authors that the approach could potentially be generalized to other disease states and immunological phenotypes.

The library was made by the immunoSEQ multiplex PCR assay. For the multiplex PCR, a mixture combining 60 forward primers for TCR Vbeta segments and 13 reverse primers for TCR Jbeta segments was used. A multiplex PCR assay on genomic DNA amplified the CDR3 region of rearranged TCR beta genes. The Illumina HiSeq System was used to sequence the amplified TCR beta libraries as 87-base-pair reads. In the original analysis: Across the roughly 640 repertoires, a later analysis counted about 81 million unique TCR beta chains, 9 million to 14 million of which were shared by at least two donors. To remove PCR and sequencing errors, raw reads were error-corrected and collapsed into unique sequences using a nearest-neighbor algorithm that merged closely related sequences. Alignment of CDR3 sequences to IMGT reference sequences was used to assign V, D and J gene segments. For a sequence to be retained, a match of at least six nucleotides to both a V gene segment and a J gene segment was required. Rearrangements were classified as productive when the CDR3 lacked stop codons and remained in frame with V and J, and all other rearrangements were classified as non-productive. Following IMGT convention, CDR3 was defined as the stretch from the second conserved V-encoded cysteine up to the conserved J-encoded phenylalanine. The earlier analysis of some 540 of the donors excluded any sequence lacking an unambiguous match to a single V gene segment. An earlier analysis of 587 of the donors classified V segments as functional when productive rearrangements were above 56.7% and as segregating when the standard deviation between donors was above 5%. A statistical classification framework was developed to diagnose cytomegalovirus status using the catalog of TCR beta chain sequences. In a later analysis, TCR nucleotide sequences were compared against IMGT/GENE-DB human TR gene sequences so that V and J genes could be assigned. In a later analysis, CDR3 sequences and most-parsimonious VDJ recombination scenarios were assigned using the TCRdist pipeline. A later analysis defined each TCR beta chain by its CDR3 amino acid sequence plus V-gene family, and excluded reads lacking a unique V-gene family. A later analysis removed 592 highly shared, low-generation-probability nucleotide sequences to deal with suspected cross-contamination and a sequencing artifact. For each public chain, a later analysis derived a clonal expansion index from normalized ranks of inferred template counts within each repertoire. In a later analysis, generation probabilities were computed with a VDJ recombination model fitted to out-of-frame rearrangements, and the resulting probabilities were checked against IGoR. In a later analysis, hypergeometric tests were used to score TCR-TCR, TCR-HLA and TCR-CMV co-occurrence, with a repertoire-size bias correction applied to TCR pairs. In a later analysis, false discovery rates were estimated by permuting HLA or CMV assignments 20 times. In a later analysis, co-occurring TCRs were grouped with DBSCAN, and TCRdist sequence similarity was added when clustering was performed within HLA-allele-positive subsets. Co-occurrence clustering excluded repertoires with fewer than 30,000 or more than 120,000 public chains, plus five with anomalous nucleotide sharing. TCRdb holds this immuneACCESS table with in-frame rearrangements only. Some clones are missing; in checked studies, unresolved V genes explain under half, and the rest has no known cause. For V, J and clone size, that table is used; D and trimming come from the DNA. The sample has about 97,000 clones on record, 75% to 85% of them singletons. The ten most abundant clones make up about 3.6% of the sample.

The cohort consisted of 600 to 750 healthy bone marrow donors. At the time of sampling, every cohort member was nominally healthy, though immune exposures that went unrecorded were likely present. The donor tested CMV seropositive, placing the donor among the 289 seropositive members of the cohort. Every donor gave a peripheral blood sample, and the peripheral blood mononuclear cells from that sample were used for TCR beta sequencing. The Qiagen DNeasy Blood Extraction Kit was used to extract genomic DNA from the blood cell samples. The germline V and J ends show losses of 5 bases and 5 bases respectively, and no gene match explains 5 bases of the junction. CDR1 and CDR2, per the germline V gene, are MNHEY and SVGAGI. There are 15 amino acids in the CDR3, from cysteine to phenylalanine inclusive. The retained sequence is limited to the CDR3, 45 bases, with the frame set at the first base. With respect to this clone: The target of this receptor is not known. Qualities for individual bases were not recorded, and no much larger clone is one base off.

Material for sequencing was PBMCs. This sequence uses TRBV6-5 and TRBJ2-5, with 13 central nucleotides matching TRBD2. This clonotype was sampled from a male donor in good health and CMV-seropositive. The DNA sequence is given as TGTGCCAGCAGTAGACTAGCGGGGGGTCAGGAGACCCAGTACTTC. Translated, this gives CASSRLAGGQETQYF.